These 12 T cell receptor beta chains came from one sample sequenced in a study of CD8 T cells in Susac syndrome. An input of about 0.45 to 1 ug of RNA was subjected to reverse transcription using random hexamers. TCRdb recomputed calls from the immunoSEQ multiplex PCR reads with MiXCR, one row per CDR3 protein. The top ten hold 0.085% to 0.095% of the sample, which has 200,000 to 250,000 distinct CDR3 sequences, about 95% seen once. The material sequenced was CD4+ T cells from PBMCs. These receptors all come from a human donor with multiple sclerosis.

This chain connects TRBV27 to TRBJ2-2; D call uncertain. The germline V gene has CDR1 MNHEY and CDR2 SMNVEV (reference sequence). V lost 6 bases to trimming and J lost 5 bases, with 13 bases between them. The CDR3 consists of 14 residues. The CDR3 DNA sequence: TGTGCCAGCAGACGAACCAGAGTTACCGGGGAGCTGTTTTTT. Amino acid sequence: CASRRTRVTGELFF.

The chain couples TRBV20-1 to TRBJ2-5; D is ambiguous. V was cut by 5 bases and J by 7 bases, with 8 bases left in between. The V gene's germline CDR1 is DFQATT and CDR2 SNEGSKA (reference sequence). CDR3 length: 10 residues. CDR3 region: CSAQESTQYF. CDR3 DNA sequence: TGCAGTGCTCAAGAATCGACCCAGTACTTC.

The chain links TRBV5-6 to TRBJ1-1; D gene ambiguous. Per the germline V gene, CDR1 is SGHDT and CDR2 is YYEEEE. The CDR3 spans 11 residues. V lost 2 bases and J 8 bases, leaving 7 bases between the germline ends. CDR3 region: CASSFDKEAFF. CDR3 DNA: TGTGCCAGCAGCTTTGACAAGGAAGCTTTCTTT.

The rearrangement joins TRBV2 to TRBJ1-2; D is uncertain. In germline, CDR1 is SNHLY, CDR2 FYNNEI. Trimming cost V 7 bases and J 5 bases, with 8 bases left between them. The CDR3 sequence is 11 residues long. The CDR3 region is CASKQVYGYTF. Written as DNA, the CDR3 is TGTGCCAGCAAGCAGGTTTATGGCTACACCTTC.

The chain has TRBV3-1 and TRBJ1-5; D remains ambiguous. V was shortened by 0 bases and J by 5 bases, with 8 bases between the two germline ends. Germline CDR1 and CDR2: LGHDT and YNNKEL (reference sequence). CDR3 length: 14 residues. This chain's CDR3 is CASSQEATYQPQHF. The CDR3 DNA reads as TGTGCCAGCAGCCAAGAGGCCACTTATCAGCCCCAGCATTTT.

The rearrangement uses TRBV30 and TRBJ1-2, with a tentative D call TRBD1 (5 bases). Trimming took off 0 bases at V and 4 bases at J, with 12 bases between the two ends. The CDR3 is 14 residues long. The germline V gene has CDR1 GTSNPN and CDR2 SVGIG (reference sequence). The CDR3 nucleotides are TGTGCCTGGAGTGTAATGACAGCACCCTATGGCTACACCTTC. It is translated as CAWSVMTAPYGYTF.

In nucleotides, the CDR3 is TGCGCCAGCAGCGTAGGGGGCGACTATGGCTACACCTTC. Translated, it gives CASSVGGDYGYTF. V gene TRBV5-1 combines with J gene TRBJ1-2, with TRBD1 identical over 7 bases. Germline loops: CDR1 SGHRS, CDR2 YFSETQ. This CDR3 has 13 amino acids. The J segment lost 3 bases and the V segment lost 4 bases, leaving 3 bases of the junction unmatched.

The rearrangement links TRBV6-6 to TRBJ2-3; tentative D call: TRBD2 (5 bases). Trimming shortened V by 2 bases and J by 4 bases, and 13 bases separated the two germline ends. Germline CDR1 MNHNY, CDR2 SVGAGI (reference sequence). This CDR3 contains 15 residues. The CDR3 here is CASSYAPRGSDTQYF. The CDR3 DNA is TGTGCCAGCAGTTACGCGCCGAGAGGGTCAGATACGCAGTATTTT.

This chain joins TRBV5-1 and TRBJ1-5; D call uncertain. The CDR3 runs 14 residues. Germline assignment: CDR1 SGHRS and CDR2 YFSETQ. Trimming took off 0 bases at V and 5 bases at J, with 9 bases between the two ends. The CDR3 reads CASSLGYPDQPQHF. The CDR3 coding sequence is TGCGCCAGCAGCTTGGGTTACCCCGATCAGCCCCAGCATTTT.

The V call is TRBV20-1, the J call TRBJ2-7, with 11 nucleotides matching TRBD1. The CDR3 sequence is 14 residues long. V trimming: 6 bases; J trimming: 2 bases; junction bases outside the gene matches: 6. Germline V gives CDR1 DFQATT, CDR2 SNEGSKA (reference sequence). The CDR3 nucleotides are TGCAGTGCCATCTGGACAGGGGGCGCCTACGAGCAGTACTTC. Translating it yields CSAIWTGGAYEQYF.

The chain joins TRBV10-3 to TRBJ1-5; maybe TRBD1 (6 bases). CDR1 and CDR2 (germline): ENHRY, SYGVKD. This CDR3 is 13 amino acids long. Trimming shortened V by 6 bases and J by 7 bases, and 13 bases separated the two germline ends. In DNA, the CDR3 is TGTGCCATCAGGCCAGGGCAGGGGCAGCCCCAGCATTTT. It encodes CAIRPGQGQPQHF.

V and J are TRBV20-1 and TRBJ2-5; D might be TRBD2 (6 bases). The CDR3 runs 13 residues. V was shortened by 5 bases and J by 5 bases, with 15 bases between the two germline ends. CDR1 is DFQATT and CDR2 is SNEGSKA in the germline V gene (reference sequence). The CDR3 loop reads CSARDFLGETQYF. As DNA, the CDR3 is TGCAGTGCTCGGGACTTTTTGGGGGAGACCCAGTACTTC.